The sequence of this T cell receptor beta chain was determined in a study of T cell clones after liver transplantation. Study-level background: Liver transplant recipients had immunosuppression withdrawal attempted within 2 years. Blood was drawn pre-transplant, before withdrawal, and after full or failed withdrawal. A pre-transplant mixed lymphocyte reaction with TCRbeta sequencing defined graft-donor-reactive clones followed in post-transplant blood.

Details on this clone: Its specificity is unknown.

Findings and caveats of the study: Low donor cell numbers restricted donor-reactive repertoire measurement in a couple of subjects.

Method: immunoSEQ multiplex PCR; TCRdb's copy keeps in-frame clones and lacks some. The sample records approximately 70,000 clones, roughly 84% being singletons. This CDR3 is built from 17 residues. The germline V gene encodes CDR1 SGHRS and CDR2 YFSETQ. Trimming removed 4 bases from V and 4 bases from J; junction bases left unmatched: 10. The receptor comes from a human patient who received a liver transplant. Part of the T cells may come from the graft donor. The chain joins TRBV5-1 to TRBJ2-5; 13 bases fit TRBD2. The source material was CD4+ T cells from blood, sampled around 50 months after liver transplant. CDR3 in DNA: TGCGCCAGCAGCCCGGGACTAGCGGGACTGGGGGGAGAGACCCAGTACTTC. It encodes CASSPGLAGLGGETQYF.